One and the same sample provided the 2 T cell receptor beta chains below, sequenced in a study of T cell clones after liver transplantation. Libraries were prepared by immunoSEQ multiplex PCR; TCRdb keeps only in-frame clonotypes and omits some of them. The sample holds tens of thousands of clones, around 70% seen once. Source: CD4+ T cells from blood, taken at the 22-month timepoint. Source of these receptors: a human patient who received a liver transplant. Some T cells may have come from the graft donor.

This clone was observed a few times. The V call is TRBV20-1, the J call TRBJ1-2; 7 bases align to TRBD1. V lost 6 bases, J lost 6 bases, and 4 bases stayed unmatched. This CDR3 comprises 11 residues. Germline CDR1 is DFQATT and CDR2 is SNEGSKA (reference sequence). CDR3 nucleotide sequence: TGCAGTGCCCAGGGGGGGAATGGCTACACCTTC. This gives the protein CSAQGGNGYTF.

This chain joins TRBV4-2 and TRBJ2-7; D ambiguous. This CDR3 contains 15 residues. V was shortened by 0 bases and J by 0 bases, with 9 bases between the two germline ends. CDR1 and CDR2 (germline): LGHNA, YNFKEQ. For the CDR3, the DNA is TGTGCCAGCAGCCAAGATAGGCAGTCCTCCTACGAGCAGTACTTC. Translation gives CASSQDRQSSYEQYF.